This TCR beta chain was profiled in a study of response to subunit inactivated influenza vaccine. Each CDR3 protein gets one entry after TCRdb re-called the RT-PCR reads with MiXCR. The data contain over 650,000 distinct CDR3 sequences, roughly 20% of them singletons. This clonotype was detected only a few times. Antigen specificity is unknown. General observations from the study: The authors suggested that few new T cells are recruited per seasonal influenza vaccination.

The sequenced sample was PBMCs from blood, obtained roughly 5 days after vaccination. This receptor was identified in a man in his forties or fifties who received an inactivated influenza vaccine.

DNA of the CDR3: TGCGCCAGCAGCGATACGAGCAACACCATATATTTT. As protein: CASSDTSNTIYF. This rearrangement joins TRBV5-1 to TRBJ1-3, with D unclear. CDR1 SGHRS and CDR2 YFSETQ come from the germline V gene. The CDR3 length is 12 residues. Trimming removed 4 bases at V and 7 bases at J, with 9 bases between.